This TCR beta chain was captured in a study of vaccination and CD4 T cells after COVID-19. This clonotype has only a few counts. The antigen is undetermined. Treatment denoted: roughly ten-day PBMC culture with coronavirus spike peptide pools or control peptides (ViraFEST assay). Half the growth medium was swapped for new IL-2 medium on days 3 and 7. The Oncomine TCR Beta short-read assay sequenced DNA from cultured CD4+ T cells. TCRdb reanalysed the PCR reads using MiXCR and keeps one entry per CDR3 protein. The sample contains roughly 10,000 distinct CDR3 sequences, roughly 55% of which appear only once. The CDR3 runs 12 residues. The V and J ends lost 6 bases and 5 bases, in that order; junction bases with no gene match: 6. CDR1 is DFQATT, CDR2 SNEGSKA, per germline (reference sequence).

Sequencing was carried out using CD4+ T cells from blood, cultured in vitro. The chain uses TRBV20-1 and TRBJ2-5, with TRBD1 identical over 7 bases. This receptor was obtained from a human donor who had recovered from COVID-19. CDR3 bases: TGCAGTGCCCAGGGGGTAGCGGAGACCCAGTACTTC. It specifies CSAQGVAETQYF.